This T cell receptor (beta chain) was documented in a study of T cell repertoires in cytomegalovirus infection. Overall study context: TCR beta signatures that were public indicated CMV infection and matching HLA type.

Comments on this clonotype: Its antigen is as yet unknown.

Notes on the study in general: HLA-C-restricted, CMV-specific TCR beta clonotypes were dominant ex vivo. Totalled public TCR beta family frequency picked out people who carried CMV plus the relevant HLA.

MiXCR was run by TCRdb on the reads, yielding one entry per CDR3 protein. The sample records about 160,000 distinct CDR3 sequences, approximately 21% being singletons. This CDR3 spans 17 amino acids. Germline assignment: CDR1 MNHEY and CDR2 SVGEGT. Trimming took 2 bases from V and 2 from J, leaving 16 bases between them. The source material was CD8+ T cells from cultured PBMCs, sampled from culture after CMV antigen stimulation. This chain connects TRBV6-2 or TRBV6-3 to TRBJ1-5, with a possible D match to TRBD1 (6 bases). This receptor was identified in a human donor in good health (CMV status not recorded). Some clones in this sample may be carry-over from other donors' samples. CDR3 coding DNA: TGTGCCAGCAGTTACCCAACAGGGCTCCTGGGCAATCAGCCCCAGCATTTT. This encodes CASSYPTGLLGNQPQHF.